The 20 T cell receptor beta chains listed next were all sequenced from one sample in a study of T cell responses to AZD1222 COVID-19 vaccine. TCRdb keeps only in-frame clones here, not all; method: immunoSEQ multiplex PCR. There are 95,000 to 100,000 clones in the sample; 86% occur only once, and under 1.5% lies in the top ten. The starting material was peripheral blood, obtained on day 0 of AZD1222 vaccination. Receptor source: an adult in good health.

This chain joins TRBV15 and TRBJ2-1, with D perhaps matching TRBD1 (5 bases). V gave up 3 bases and J gave up 6 bases, with 21 bases separating them. From germline, CDR1 is LNHNV and CDR2 YYDKDF (reference sequence). This CDR3 is 17 amino acids long. The CDR3 DNA reads as TGTGCCACCAGCAGCCACCAGGCCCCCCGGACAATCAATGAGCAGTTCTTC. Residues: CATSSHQAPRTINEQFF.

This sequence joins TRBV4-2 and TRBJ1-3; TRBD1 might be the D (5 bases). In germline, CDR1 is LGHNA, CDR2 YNFKEQ. This CDR3 region has 16 residues. Trimming removed 0 bases at V and 1 base at J, with 10 bases between. The CDR3 DNA reads TGTGCCAGCAGCCAAGATTGGGGGGAGTCTGGAAACACCATATATTTT. Protein product: CASSQDWGESGNTIYF.

V is TRBV19 and J is TRBJ1-3; D is unresolved. In germline, CDR1 is LNHDA, CDR2 SQIVND (reference sequence). Trimming left V 3 bases short and J 8 bases short, with 5 bases between. The CDR3 totals 11 residues. CDR3 nucleotide sequence: TGTGCCAGTAGTATTGGCTACACCATATATTTT. Its translation: CASSIGYTIYF.

The CDR3 region has the DNA TGTGCCAGCAGCCGAAGGACTAGCGGGGGAGGGATCCACAATGAGCAGTTCTTC. Its translation is CASSRRTSGGGIHNEQFF. The V and J genes are TRBV7-8 and TRBJ2-1; 13 nucleotides line up with TRBD2. The CDR3 sequence is 18 residues long. After removal of 5 bases from V and 5 bases from J, the junction contained 12 bases not matched to a gene. From germline, CDR1 is SGHVS and CDR2 FQNEAQ.

A word on this clone: The same CDR3 is also encoded by other DNA sequences in this sample. The CDR3 loop reads CASSITLSYEQYF. CDR3 nucleotides: TGTGCCAGTAGTATCACTCTATCCTACGAGCAGTACTTC. The rearrangement uses TRBV19 and TRBJ2-7; D remains unclear. V was shortened by 3 bases and J by 1 base, with 7 bases between the two germline ends. The CDR3 runs to 13 residues. Germline lookup yields CDR1 LNHDA and CDR2 SQIVND (reference sequence).

The CDR3: CASRGGRDTEAFF. The CDR3 DNA is TGTGCCAGCCGAGGGGGGAGAGACACTGAAGCTTTCTTT. The V call is TRBV6-5, the J call TRBJ1-1; tentative D call: TRBD1 (6 bases). V was cut by 8 bases and J by 3 bases, with 13 bases left in between. CDR1 and CDR2 (germline): MNHEY, SVGAGI. The CDR3 contains 13 residues.

This clone was counted a single time. The chain uses TRBV6-2 or TRBV6-3 and TRBJ1-5; D is unclear. V dropped 6 bases and J dropped 0 bases, with 18 bases sitting between them. CDR1 is MNHEY, CDR2 SVGEGT, per germline. The CDR3 extends over 17 amino acids. The CDR3, as DNA: TGTGCCAGCAGCCAAACTCCCCTGTCTTATAGCAATCAGCCCCAGCATTTT. This codes for CASSQTPLSYSNQPQHF.

The chain joins TRBV9 to TRBJ1-3; D remains unclear. The germline CDR1 and CDR2 sequences are SGDLS and YYNGEE. Trimming removed 0 bases from V and 0 bases from J, with 7 bases in between. CDR3 length: 15 residues. CDR3 amino acids: CASSVGLLSGNTIYF. CDR3 DNA sequence: TGTGCCAGCAGCGTAGGCCTCCTCTCTGGAAACACCATATATTTT.

This clone was counted once. The V gene is TRBV6-5, the J gene TRBJ1-1; D is possibly TRBD1 (5 bases). The CDR3 has 14 amino acids. The V end lost 2 bases, the J end lost 4 bases, and 11 bases lay between the germline ends. Germline CDR1 is MNHEY and CDR2 is SVGAGI. CDR3 in amino acids: CASSYRGRGTEAFF. CDR3 nucleotides: TGTGCCAGCAGTTACCGGGGACGGGGCACTGAAGCTTTCTTT.

This chain connects TRBV27 to TRBJ2-3; 11 bases are shared with TRBD1. J lost 7 bases, V lost 10 bases, and 7 bases had no gene match. From germline, CDR1 is MNHEY and CDR2 SMNVEV (reference sequence). CDR3 size: 13 residues. The CDR3 DNA reads as TGTGCCACCCGGACAGGGGGCTTCCATACGCAGTATTTT. This codes for CATRTGGFHTQYF.

The chain is built from TRBV27 and TRBJ2-7; TRBD1 is a possible D gene (5 bases). Trimming took off 5 bases at V and 0 bases at J, with 11 bases between the two ends. Germline V gene sequence: CDR1 MNHEY, CDR2 SMNVEV (reference sequence). The CDR3 extends over 14 amino acids. Here the CDR3 DNA reads TGTGCCAGCAGTAGTCGGCAGGGCTCCTACGAGCAGTACTTC. Translated: CASSSRQGSYEQYF.

V and J are TRBV5-1 and TRBJ2-7; D perhaps matches TRBD1 (5 bases). The CDR3 runs to 18 residues. Trimming removed 0 bases at V and 6 bases at J, with 25 bases between. Germline loops: CDR1 SGHRS, CDR2 YFSETQ. Written as DNA, the CDR3 is TGCGCCAGCAGCTTGGCCGAGACAGCCCTCTCGTGGGGTGGCGAGCAGTACTTC. This translates into CASSLAETALSWGGEQYF.

J is TRBJ2-2 and V is TRBV7-9, with D uncertain. V lost 1 base to trimming and J lost 6 bases, with 12 bases between them. The CDR3 is 15 residues long. Germline loops: CDR1 SEHNR, CDR2 FQNEAQ (reference sequence). The chain's CDR3 is CASSLEVRFPGELFF. Here the CDR3 DNA reads TGTGCCAGCAGCTTAGAAGTCCGGTTTCCCGGGGAGCTGTTTTTT.

In this sample, this clone turned up once. The rearrangement links TRBV4-1 to TRBJ1-5, with D perhaps matching TRBD1 (6 bases). V was clipped by 1 base and J by 4 bases, with 8 bases between them. The CDR3 extends over 14 amino acids. Germline V gene lookup returns CDR1 MGHRA and CDR2 YSYEKL. CDR3 sequence: CASSQAGTNQPQHF. The CDR3 coding sequence is TGCGCCAGCAGCCAAGCTGGGACAAATCAGCCCCAGCATTTT.

The chain couples TRBV11-2 to TRBJ2-3; TRBD1 matches 9 bases. The V and J ends lost 5 bases and 0 bases, in that order; junction bases with no gene match: 3. The V gene's germline CDR1 is SGHAT and CDR2 FQNNGV. There are 15 residues in the CDR3. CDR3 protein: CASSPGTGSTDTQYF. CDR3 DNA: TGTGCCAGCAGCCCTGGGACAGGGAGCACAGATACGCAGTATTTT.

The rearrangement links TRBV19 to TRBJ1-1, with D possibly being TRBD1 (6 bases). Germline CDR1 reads LNHDA; CDR2 reads SQIVND (reference sequence). The CDR3 runs 15 residues. V dropped 5 bases and J dropped 1 base, with 14 bases sitting between them. DNA for the CDR3: TGTGCCAGTAGTGAAACGGGACACCGGAACACTGAAGCTTTCTTT. Translation gives CASSETGHRNTEAFF.

The V call is TRBV25-1, the J call TRBJ2-1; 11 nucleotides line up with TRBD2. V lost 8 bases, J lost 3 bases, and 6 bases stayed unmatched. This CDR3 has 15 residues. Germline CDR1 is MGHDK and CDR2 is SYGVNS. The CDR3 loop reads CASGVAGGNYNEQFF. For the CDR3, the DNA is TGTGCCAGCGGCGTAGCGGGAGGGAACTACAATGAGCAGTTCTTC.

In its sample, this clone was seen a few times. The rearrangement uses TRBV7-2 and TRBJ1-5; no clear D gene. V was trimmed by 3 bases and J by 2 bases, leaving 5 bases between them. CDR3 length: 13 amino acids. Germline CDR1 and CDR2: SGHTA and FQGNSA. The CDR3 nucleotides are TGTGCCAGCAGCTTTTGGGGCAATCAGCCCCAGCATTTT. It specifies CASSFWGNQPQHF.

In DNA form, the CDR3 reads TGTGCCAGTAGTATTGAGCCAGGGGAACACACTGAAGCTTTCTTT. This codes for CASSIEPGEHTEAFF. The chain links TRBV19 to TRBJ1-1; TRBD1 is a possible D gene (6 bases). The CDR3 runs 15 residues. The V and J ends lost 3 bases and 3 bases respectively, with 14 bases between them. Germline V gene sequence: CDR1 LNHDA, CDR2 SQIVND (reference sequence).

This rearrangement joins TRBV27 to TRBJ1-4, with 7 bases aligning to TRBD1. The germline CDR1 and CDR2 sequences are MNHEY and SMNVEV (reference sequence). The CDR3 covers 16 residues. The ends lost 5 bases at V and 8 bases at J; junction bases unmatched: 14. The CDR3 nucleotides are TGTGCCAGCAGTCATACCTTAACAGGGGTAGCGGAAAAACTGTTTTTT. Translated: CASSHTLTGVAEKLFF.